The 32 T cell receptor beta chains in this list originate from one sample, sequenced in a study of identifying expanded T cells in peripheral blood. Here immunoSEQ multiplex PCR was the method, and the copy in TCRdb shows in-frame clones only, minus some. This table has over 90,000 clones, approximately 89% appearing once. The material sequenced was blood. These TCRs come from a person between 18 and 75 years old in good health.

J is TRBJ1-1 and V is TRBV19; TRBD1 matches 7 bases. V was clipped by 9 bases and J by 6 bases; unmatched bases: 13. The CDR3 has 14 amino acids. The germline CDR1 and CDR2 sequences are LNHDA and SQIVND (reference sequence). The CDR3 reads CASLTDRASPEAFF. CDR3 DNA: TGTGCCAGCCTTACTGACAGGGCTAGCCCTGAAGCTTTCTTT.

The chain joins TRBV7-2 to TRBJ2-7, with D uncertain. Germline lookup yields CDR1 SGHTA and CDR2 FQGNSA. Trimming left V 3 bases short and J 5 bases short, with 17 bases between. This CDR3 contains 15 residues. The CDR3 loop reads CASSFNAPPIDEQYF. CDR3 bases: TGTGCCAGCAGCTTCAACGCACCCCCCATCGACGAGCAGTACTTC. The complete variable domain, with remaining parts taken from reference TRBV7-2 and TRBJ2-7, reads GAGVSQSPSNKVTEKGKDVELRCDPISGHTALYWYRQSLGQGLEFLIYFQGNSAPDKSGLPSDRFSAERTGGSVSTLTIQRTQQEDSAVYLCASSFNAPPIDEQYFGPGTRLTVT.

The rearrangement uses TRBV18 and TRBJ2-4; TRBD2 is a possible D gene (6 bases). CDR1 and CDR2 from the germline V gene are KGHSH and LQKENI. There are 14 residues in the CDR3. Trimming pared 5 bases from V and 7 bases from J, leaving 15 bases between. CDR3 amino acids: CASSRQEEGNIQYF. The CDR3 region has the DNA TGTGCCAGCTCAAGACAAGAGGAGGGTAACATTCAGTACTTC. Together with reference TRBV18 and TRBJ2-4, the CDR3 gives the full variable domain: NAGVMQNPRHLVRRRGQEARLRCSPMKGHSHVYWYRQLPEEGLKFMVYLQKENIIDESGMPKERFSAEFPKEGPSILRIQQVVRGDSAAYFCASSRQEEGNIQYFGAGTRLSVL.

This clone was counted only a few times. The genes are TRBV7-9 and TRBJ2-1; the D call may be TRBD1 or TRBD2 (6 bases each). CDR3 length: 13 residues. Germline CDR1 reads SEHNR; CDR2 reads FQNEAQ (reference sequence). Trimming took off 1 base at V and 10 bases at J, with 11 bases between the two ends. This chain's CDR3 is CASSLGGGQEQFF. The DNA for the CDR3 is TGTGCCAGCAGCTTAGGTGGGGGGCAAGAGCAGTTCTTC.

The chain joins TRBV6-5 to TRBJ2-1; D gene unclear. The V gene's germline CDR1 is MNHEY and CDR2 SVGAGI. CDR3 length: 14 residues. Trimming stripped 5 bases from V and 5 bases from J, with 13 bases between. The chain's CDR3 is CASSRSRTDNEQFF. The CDR3 coding sequence is TGTGCCAGCAGTCGGAGCCGGACGGACAATGAGCAGTTCTTC.

J is TRBJ1-1 and V is TRBV27; D is unclear. CDR1 is MNHEY, CDR2 SMNVEV, per germline (reference sequence). CDR3 length: 13 amino acids. V was shortened by 5 bases and J by 2 bases, with 9 bases between the two germline ends. CDR3 coding DNA: TGTGCCAGCAGTCCGCAGCGTAACACTGAAGCTTTCTTT. It specifies CASSPQRNTEAFF.

The chain uses TRBV6-1 and TRBJ2-7; TRBD2 might be the D (5 bases). Germline CDR1 MNHNS, CDR2 SASEGT. V lost 0 bases, J lost 2 bases, and 17 bases lay in between. This CDR3 contains 17 residues. The CDR3 reads CASSEALVVGLTYEQYF. As DNA, the CDR3 is TGTGCCAGCAGTGAAGCCTTGGTTGTCGGACTGACCTACGAGCAGTACTTC.

The V gene is TRBV10-1, the J gene TRBJ1-1; 7 positions match TRBD1. V trimming: 3 bases; J trimming: 6 bases; junction bases outside the gene matches: 4. The V gene's germline CDR1 is WNHNN and CDR2 SYGVQD (reference sequence). The CDR3 spans 13 residues. CDR3 region: CASSDRGGSEAFF. CDR3 in DNA: TGCGCCAGCAGTGACAGGGGGGGATCTGAAGCTTTCTTT.

CDR3 in amino acids: CASSPAGELHGYTF. For the CDR3, the DNA is TGTGCCAGCTCTCCTGCCGGGGAATTACATGGCTACACCTTC. This chain uses TRBV18 with TRBJ1-2; D is ambiguous. Trimming shortened V by 6 bases and J by 6 bases, and 17 bases separated the two germline ends. The germline CDR1 and CDR2 sequences are KGHSH and LQKENI. CDR3 length: 14 amino acids.

The V call is TRBV7-8, the J call TRBJ2-5; 10 bases are shared with TRBD2. V lost 1 base and J lost 5; bases outside the gene matches: 7. CDR3 length equals 16 residues. CDR1 and CDR2 from the germline V gene are SGHVS and FQNEAQ. The CDR3 DNA follows: TGTGCCAGCAGCTTAGTTAGTAGCGGGGGGTCGGAGACCCAGTACTTC. Translation gives CASSLVSSGGSETQYF.

The V gene is TRBV2, the J gene TRBJ1-1; D call uncertain. Trimming took 3 bases from V and 0 from J, leaving 8 bases between them. This CDR3 has 14 residues. Germline V gene lookup returns CDR1 SNHLY and CDR2 FYNNEI. CDR3 residues: CASSDRAMNTEAFF. The CDR3 nucleotides read TGTGCCAGCAGTGATAGGGCTATGAACACTGAAGCTTTCTTT. Filled out from reference TRBV2 and TRBJ1-1, the complete variable domain reads EPEVTQTPSHQVTQMGQEVILRCVPISNHLYFYWYRQILGQKVEFLVSFYNNEISEKSEIFDDQFSVERPDGSNFTLKIRSTKLEDSAMYFCASSDRAMNTEAFFGQGTRLTVV.

The V and J genes are TRBV7-6 and TRBJ2-3; D remains unclear. Germline CDR1 and CDR2: SGHVS and FNYEAQ. The CDR3 has 14 residues. The ends were cut back, 4 bases at V and 0 bases at J, with 8 bases in the middle. CDR3 coding DNA: TGTGCCAGCAGCTCGCAATCTAGCACAGATACGCAGTATTTT. Translating it yields CASSSQSSTDTQYF.

The chain combines TRBV14 with TRBJ2-2; D is unresolved. The germline V gene encodes CDR1 SGHDN and CDR2 FVKESK. CDR3 length: 13 amino acids. Deletions cut 2 bases from V and 2 bases from J, with 3 bases between. The CDR3 coding sequence is TGTGCCAGCAGCCAACGCAACACCGGGGAGCTGTTTTTT. It translates to CASSQRNTGELFF.

This clone has more than one count but fewer than ten. The rearrangement uses TRBV19 and TRBJ1-5, with D perhaps TRBD1 (5 bases). Germline V gene lookup returns CDR1 LNHDA and CDR2 SQIVND (reference sequence). V gave up 1 base and J gave up 6 bases, with 22 bases separating them. This CDR3 comprises 18 residues. CDR3 loop: CASSIVQQGFIAGQPQHF. The CDR3 bases are TGTGCCAGTAGTATAGTACAGCAGGGATTTATTGCCGGTCAGCCCCAGCATTTT.

The chain links TRBV5-1 to TRBJ1-3; D gene uncertain. Trimming cost V 4 bases and J 0 bases, with 11 bases left between them. CDR3 length: 15 amino acids. Germline values: CDR1 SGHRS, CDR2 YFSETQ. CDR3 in DNA: TGCGCCAGCAGCCGTGGAGATAGCTCTGGAAACACCATATATTTT. It yields the protein CASSRGDSSGNTIYF.

The chain carries TRBV30 and TRBJ1-2; no firm D call. The CDR3 is 13 residues long. In germline, CDR1 is GTSNPN, CDR2 SVGIG (reference sequence). Trimming pared 4 bases from V and 0 bases from J, leaving 9 bases between. This CDR3 reads CAWTGSANYGYTF. Written as DNA, the CDR3 is TGTGCCTGGACAGGTTCTGCTAACTATGGCTACACCTTC.

This clone turned up a few times. This sequence joins TRBV6-4 and TRBJ1-5; TRBD1 matches at 7 bases. This CDR3 comprises 13 residues. V lost 5 bases, J lost 6 bases, and 4 bases stayed unmatched. Germline CDR1 MRHNA, CDR2 SNTAGT. CDR3 amino acids: CASSRQGGQPQHF. DNA for the CDR3: TGTGCCAGCAGTAGACAGGGCGGTCAGCCCCAGCATTTT.

V and J are TRBV27 and TRBJ1-6; 11 bases fit TRBD1. The CDR3 is made up of 14 amino acids. Losses at the gene ends were 6 bases for V and 9 bases for J; bases not matched to a gene: 4. The germline CDR1 and CDR2 sequences are MNHEY and SMNVEV (reference sequence). CDR3 nucleotide sequence: TGTGCCAGCAGGCTCGGACAGGGGGCTTCACCCCTCCACTTT. It is translated as CASRLGQGASPLHF.

The chain couples TRBV28 to TRBJ2-7; 8 bases are shared with TRBD1. The CDR3 is 15 amino acids. Germline values: CDR1 MDHEN, CDR2 SYDVKM. V lost 5 bases to trimming and J lost 0 bases; unmatched junction nucleotides: 6. The CDR3 loop reads CASSSQGAISYEQYF. In nucleotides, the CDR3 is TGTGCCAGCAGTAGCCAGGGGGCCATCTCCTACGAGCAGTACTTC.

This clone was recorded once. The chain is built from TRBV2 and TRBJ2-3; the match to TRBD2 covers 8 bases. The CDR3 consists of 16 residues. Germline loops: CDR1 SNHLY, CDR2 FYNNEI. The V gene end was trimmed by 3 bases and the J gene end by 3 bases; junction bases not matched to a gene: 8. The CDR3 reads CASSEGVLAGTDTQYF. DNA for the CDR3: TGTGCCAGCAGTGAGGGGGTATTAGCGGGAACAGATACGCAGTATTTT.

This chain connects TRBV7-3 to TRBJ1-1, with D possibly being TRBD1 (6 bases). Trimming pared 2 bases from V and 3 bases from J, leaving 7 bases between. The length of the CDR3 is 13 residues. Germline CDR1 reads SGHTA; CDR2 reads FQGTGA. CDR3 amino acids: CASSLYRDTEAFF. The CDR3 nucleotides are TGTGCCAGCAGCTTATACAGGGACACTGAAGCTTTCTTT.

This clone was seen a single time. V is TRBV29-1 and J is TRBJ2-7; D unclear. Trimming stripped 2 bases from V and 2 bases from J, with 7 bases between. CDR1 SQVTM and CDR2 ANQGSEA come from the germline V gene. This CDR3 is 12 amino acids long. The CDR3 protein is CSVETDAYEQYF. The CDR3 region has the DNA TGCAGCGTTGAAACGGATGCCTACGAGCAGTACTTC.

The CDR3 bases are TGTGCCAGCAGTGAAACTGAGACTAGCGAGTATGAGCAGTTCTTC. Translating it yields CASSETETSEYEQFF. The chain uses TRBV2 and TRBJ2-1; TRBD2 agrees at 8 bases. J gave up 8 bases and V 2 bases, and 8 bases lay outside the gene matches. The length of the CDR3 is 15 residues. CDR1 is SNHLY and CDR2 is FYNNEI in the germline V gene.

About this clone: Other DNA sequences in the same sample also yield this CDR3. This sequence joins TRBV18 and TRBJ2-5, with D uncertain. V lost 4 bases and J lost 2, with 2 bases in between. The CDR3 totals 11 residues. Germline V gene data show CDR1 as KGHSH and CDR2 as LQKENI. CDR3 region: CASSLQETQYF. The CDR3 DNA reads TGTGCCAGCTCACTGCAAGAGACCCAGTACTTC.

The chain employs TRBV7-9 and TRBJ2-5; TRBD1 or TRBD2 may be the D gene (5 bases each). Germline CDR1 and CDR2: SEHNR and FQNEAQ (reference sequence). V was clipped by 3 bases and J by 5 bases, with 13 bases between them. The length of the CDR3 is 14 residues. The CDR3: CASSFIGGAETQYF. DNA for the CDR3: TGTGCCAGCAGCTTTATTGGGGGAGCGGAGACCCAGTACTTC.

The chain uses TRBV9 and TRBJ2-7; 7 bases are shared with TRBD2. The CDR3 is 12 amino acids. CDR1 and CDR2 (germline): SGDLS, YYNGEE. V shed 7 bases and J 0 bases; nucleotides not matched to a gene: 1. The CDR3 loop is CASGGDSYEQYF. The CDR3 nucleotides are TGTGCCAGCGGGGGGGACTCCTACGAGCAGTACTTC. The variable domain in full, with the rest retrieved from reference TRBV9 and TRBJ2-7, is DSGVTQTPKHLITATGQRVTLRCSPRSGDLSVYWYQQSLDQGLQFLIQYYNGEERAKGNILERFSAQQFPDLHSELNLSSLELGDSALYFCASGGDSYEQYFGPGTRLTVT.

The genes are TRBV11-2 and TRBJ1-2; no firm D call. Between the trimmed V and J ends, which lost 4 bases and 4 bases, there was a span of 16 bases. Germline V CDR1 and CDR2: SGHAT, FQNNGV. The CDR3 has 15 residues. The DNA of the CDR3 is TGTGCCAGCAGCTCCACGAGGGAAATAAGCTATGGCTACACCTTC. Protein: CASSSTREISYGYTF.

This clone was counted a single time. The V and J genes are TRBV6-1 and TRBJ1-4; D gene uncertain. V lost 3 bases and J lost 0, with 5 bases in between. Germline lookup yields CDR1 MNHNS and CDR2 SASEGT. The CDR3 covers 14 residues. The CDR3 bases are TGTGCCAGCAGTGAGCCCGCAACTAATGAAAAACTGTTTTTT. This sequence encodes CASSEPATNEKLFF.

This rearrangement joins TRBV7-6 to TRBJ2-5; D unresolved. From germline, CDR1 is SGHVS and CDR2 FNYEAQ. Trimming stripped 1 base from V and 5 bases from J, with 8 bases between. The CDR3 loop spans 13 amino acids. The CDR3: CASSLEVVETQYF. In DNA form, the CDR3 reads TGTGCCAGCAGCTTAGAAGTTGTTGAGACCCAGTACTTC.

The chain employs TRBV28 and TRBJ2-7; D not resolved. This CDR3 is 11 amino acids long. In germline, CDR1 is MDHEN, CDR2 SYDVKM. Trimming removed 6 bases at V and 10 bases at J, with 13 bases between. The CDR3 DNA is TGTGCCAGCAGCACCTCCCTACACCAGTACTTC. Its protein product is CASSTSLHQYF.

This chain joins TRBV18 and TRBJ2-1; TRBD2 aligns across 10 bases. This CDR3 contains 15 residues. V shed 3 bases and J 7 bases; nucleotides not matched to a gene: 6. The germline CDR1 and CDR2 sequences are KGHSH and LQKENI. CDR3 sequence (DNA): TGTGCCAGCTCACCCGGACTAGCGGAGGGGAATGAGCAGTTCTTC. Amino acid sequence: CASSPGLAEGNEQFF.

This rearrangement joins TRBV7-9 to TRBJ2-7; the D call may be TRBD1 or TRBD2 (5 bases each). V was pared by 2 bases and J by 2 bases, with 19 bases between. Per the germline V gene, CDR1 is SEHNR and CDR2 is FQNEAQ (reference sequence). The CDR3 runs to 17 residues. The CDR3 reads CASSLTVGTGYTYEQYF. The DNA for the CDR3 is TGTGCCAGCAGCTTAACTGTGGGGACCGGCTATACCTACGAGCAGTACTTC.